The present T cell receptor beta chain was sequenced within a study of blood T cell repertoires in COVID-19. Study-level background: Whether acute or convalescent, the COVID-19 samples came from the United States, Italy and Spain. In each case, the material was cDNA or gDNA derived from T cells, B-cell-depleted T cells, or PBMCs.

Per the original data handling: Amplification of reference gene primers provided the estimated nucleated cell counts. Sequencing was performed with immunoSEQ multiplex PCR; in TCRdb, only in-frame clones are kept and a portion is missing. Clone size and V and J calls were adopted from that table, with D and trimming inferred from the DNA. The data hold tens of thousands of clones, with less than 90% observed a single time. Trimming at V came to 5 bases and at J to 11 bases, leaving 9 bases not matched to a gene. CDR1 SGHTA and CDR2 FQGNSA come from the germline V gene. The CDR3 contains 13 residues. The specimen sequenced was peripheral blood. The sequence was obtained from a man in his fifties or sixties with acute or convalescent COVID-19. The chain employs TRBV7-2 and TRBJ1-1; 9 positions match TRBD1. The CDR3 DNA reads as TGTGCCAGCAGCCCCGGGACAGGGATACAGGCTTTCTTT. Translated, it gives CASSPGTGIQAFF.